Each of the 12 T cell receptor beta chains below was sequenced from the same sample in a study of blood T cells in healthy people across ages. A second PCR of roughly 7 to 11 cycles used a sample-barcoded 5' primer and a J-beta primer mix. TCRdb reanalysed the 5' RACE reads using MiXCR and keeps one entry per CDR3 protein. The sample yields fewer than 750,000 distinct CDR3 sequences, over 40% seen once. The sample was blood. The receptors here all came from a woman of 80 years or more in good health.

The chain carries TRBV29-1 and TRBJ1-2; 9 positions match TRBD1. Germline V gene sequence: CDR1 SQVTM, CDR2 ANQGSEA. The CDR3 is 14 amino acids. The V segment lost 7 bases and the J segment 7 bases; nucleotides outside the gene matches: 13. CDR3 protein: CSAEGGTGLGGYTF. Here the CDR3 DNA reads TGCAGCGCCGAGGGCGGGACAGGGCTGGGTGGCTACACCTTC.

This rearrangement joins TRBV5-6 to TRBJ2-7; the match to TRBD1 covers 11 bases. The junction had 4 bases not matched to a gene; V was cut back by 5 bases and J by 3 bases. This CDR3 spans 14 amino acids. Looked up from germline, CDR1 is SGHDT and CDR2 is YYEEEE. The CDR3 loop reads CASRGQGENYEQYF. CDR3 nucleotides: TGTGCCAGCAGGGGACAGGGGGAGAACTACGAGCAGTACTTC.

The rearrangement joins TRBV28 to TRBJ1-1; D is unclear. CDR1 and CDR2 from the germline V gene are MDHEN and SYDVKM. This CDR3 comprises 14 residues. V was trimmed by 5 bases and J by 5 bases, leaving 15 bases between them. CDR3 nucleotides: TGTGCCAGCAGTGTATTCGGGGAGGCGACTGAAGCTTTCTTT. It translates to CASSVFGEATEAFF.

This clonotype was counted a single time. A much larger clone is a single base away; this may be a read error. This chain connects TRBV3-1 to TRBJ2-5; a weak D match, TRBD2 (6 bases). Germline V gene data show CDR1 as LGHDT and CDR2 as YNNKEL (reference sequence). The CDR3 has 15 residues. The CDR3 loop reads CASSQEGGFQENQYF. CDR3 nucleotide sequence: TGTGCCAGCAGCCAGGAGGGTGGTTTTCAGGAGAACCAGTACTTC.

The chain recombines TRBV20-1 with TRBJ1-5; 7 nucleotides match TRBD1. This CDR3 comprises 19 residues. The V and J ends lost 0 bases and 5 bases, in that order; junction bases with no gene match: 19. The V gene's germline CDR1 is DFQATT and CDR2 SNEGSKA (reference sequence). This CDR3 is CSARDRFWTGLLGDQPQHF. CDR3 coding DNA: TGCAGTGCTAGAGACCGCTTTTGGACAGGATTATTGGGGGATCAGCCCCAGCATTTT.

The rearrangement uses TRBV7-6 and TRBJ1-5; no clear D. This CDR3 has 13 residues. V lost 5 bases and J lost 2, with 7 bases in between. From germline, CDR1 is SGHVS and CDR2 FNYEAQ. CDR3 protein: CASSARGNQPQHF. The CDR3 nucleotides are TGTGCCAGCAGCGCCCGAGGCAATCAGCCCCAGCATTTT.

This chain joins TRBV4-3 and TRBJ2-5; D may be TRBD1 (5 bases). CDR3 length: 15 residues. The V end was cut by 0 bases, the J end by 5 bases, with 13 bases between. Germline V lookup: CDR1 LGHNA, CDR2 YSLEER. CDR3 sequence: CASSQDGRAGETQYF. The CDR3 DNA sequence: TGCGCCAGCAGCCAAGATGGCAGGGCCGGGGAGACCCAGTACTTC.

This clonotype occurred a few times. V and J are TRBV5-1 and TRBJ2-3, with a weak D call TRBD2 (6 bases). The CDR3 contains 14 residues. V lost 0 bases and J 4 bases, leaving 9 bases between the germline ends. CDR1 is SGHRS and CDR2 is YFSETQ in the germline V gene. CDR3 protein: CASSLGRAADTQYF. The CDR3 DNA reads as TGCGCCAGCAGCTTGGGGAGGGCAGCAGATACGCAGTATTTT. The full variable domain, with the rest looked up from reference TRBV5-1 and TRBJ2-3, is KAGVTQTPRYLIKTRGQQVTLSCSPISGHRSVSWYQQTPGQGLQFLFEYFSETQRNKGNFPGRFSGRQFSNSRSEMNVSTLELGDSALYLCASSLGRAADTQYFGPGTRLTVL.

CDR3 sequence: CASRRDLMNTEAFF. CDR3 DNA: TGTGCCAGCCGGCGAGACCTTATGAACACTGAAGCTTTCTTT. The chain combines TRBV27 with TRBJ1-1; unclear D gene. This CDR3 region has 14 residues. Per germline, CDR1 MNHEY and CDR2 SMNVEV (reference sequence). Between the trimmed V and J ends, which lost 8 bases and 0 bases, there was a span of 13 bases.

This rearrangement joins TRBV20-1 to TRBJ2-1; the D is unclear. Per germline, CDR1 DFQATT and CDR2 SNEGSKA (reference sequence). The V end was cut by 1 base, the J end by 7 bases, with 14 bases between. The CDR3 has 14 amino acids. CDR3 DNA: TGCAGTGCTAGAGCTATCAGATATAGTAATGAGCAGTTCTTC. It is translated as CSARAIRYSNEQFF.

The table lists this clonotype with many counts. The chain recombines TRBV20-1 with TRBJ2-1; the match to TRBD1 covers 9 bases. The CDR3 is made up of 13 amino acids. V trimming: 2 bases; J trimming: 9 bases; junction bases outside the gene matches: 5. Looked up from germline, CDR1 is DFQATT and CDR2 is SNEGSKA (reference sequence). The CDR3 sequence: CSARNRGLSEQFF. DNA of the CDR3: TGCAGTGCTAGAAACAGGGGGCTGAGTGAGCAGTTCTTC.

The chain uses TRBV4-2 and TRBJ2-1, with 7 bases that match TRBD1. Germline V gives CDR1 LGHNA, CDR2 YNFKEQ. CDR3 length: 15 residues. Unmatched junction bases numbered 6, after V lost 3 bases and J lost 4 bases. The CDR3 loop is CASSHDRAPYNEQFF. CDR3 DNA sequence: TGTGCCAGCAGCCACGACAGGGCTCCTTACAATGAGCAGTTCTTC.